The 19 T cell receptor beta chains reported below all come from one sample, sequenced in a study of cytomegalovirus exposure and HLA in healthy donors. 13 Jbeta primers and 60 Vbeta primers were used for the PCR. Sequencing was performed with immunoSEQ multiplex PCR; in TCRdb, only in-frame clones are kept and a portion is missing. This sample yields roughly 230,000 clones, of which roughly 81% are seen a single time; about 0.22% belongs to the top ten. Sequencing used PBMCs. The receptors were sampled from a girl under 10 years old in good health and CMV-seronegative.

The chain couples TRBV6-1 to TRBJ1-1; D is possibly TRBD1 (5 bases). The CDR3 is 15 residues long. Germline loops: CDR1 MNHNS, CDR2 SASEGT. V lost 6 bases and J lost 0, with 14 bases in between. The CDR3 protein is CASRLTGLLNTEAFF. The CDR3 coding sequence is TGTGCCAGCAGATTGACGGGACTCTTGAACACTGAAGCTTTCTTT.

This chain links TRBV5-1 with TRBJ1-2, with D possibly TRBD1 on 6 matching bases. Per germline, CDR1 SGHRS and CDR2 YFSETQ. With 6 bases removed from V and 8 bases from J, the gap between germline ends came to 17 bases. This CDR3 contains 13 residues. Here the CDR3 reads CASTSPHREGYTF. The CDR3 nucleotides are TGCGCCAGCACCTCCCCTCACAGGGAAGGCTACACCTTC.

The J gene is TRBJ2-3, the V gene TRBV4-2; TRBD2 matches at 9 bases. This CDR3 comprises 17 residues. Germline assignment: CDR1 LGHNA and CDR2 YNFKEQ. J lost 0 bases, V lost 0 bases, and 4 bases had no gene match. The DNA of the CDR3 is TGTGCCAGCAGCCAAGATGGTACTAGCGGGAGCACAGATACGCAGTATTTT. Its translation is CASSQDGTSGSTDTQYF.

The V and J genes are TRBV7-6 and TRBJ2-1, with a possible D match to TRBD1 (5 bases). The CDR3 totals 13 residues. V lost 4 bases to trimming and J lost 7 bases, with 11 bases between them. CDR1 is SGHVS and CDR2 is FNYEAQ in the germline V gene. CDR3 in DNA: TGTGCCAGCAGCTCCCTCAGGGTAAATGAGCAGTTCTTC. Its translation is CASSSLRVNEQFF.

This sequence joins TRBV2 and TRBJ2-1; 10 bases fit TRBD2. Germline V lookup: CDR1 SNHLY, CDR2 FYNNEI. The CDR3 has 11 residues. The CDR3 coding sequence is TGTACGAGCGGGAGGGACAGTGAGCAGTTCTTC. It codes for CTSGRDSEQFF. Combining the CDR3 with reference TRBV2 and TRBJ2-1 gives the whole variable domain EPEVTQTPSHQVTQMGQEVILRCVPISNHLYFYWYRQILGQKVEFLVSFYNNEISEKSEIFDDQFSVERPDGSNFTLKIRSTKLEDSAMYFCTSGRDSEQFFGPGTRLTVL.

The V call is TRBV5-4, the J call TRBJ2-2; no firm D call. Trimming took 4 bases from V and 5 from J, leaving 6 bases between them. Germline-derived CDR1 and CDR2 are SGHNT and YYREEE (reference sequence). This CDR3 has 12 amino acids. The DNA for the CDR3 is TGTGCCAGCAGCCCTACGACCGGGGAGCTGTTTTTT. It yields the protein CASSPTTGELFF.

The chain uses TRBV5-4 and TRBJ1-1; 10 bases map to TRBD1. Germline V gives CDR1 SGHNT, CDR2 YYREEE (reference sequence). V dropped 1 base and J dropped 1; count of bases not matched to a gene: 4. The CDR3 has 16 amino acids. CDR3 DNA: TGTGCCAGCAGCTTGTTTAGGACAGGGGGGAACACTGAAGCTTTCTTT. It is translated as CASSLFRTGGNTEAFF.

This sequence joins TRBV9 and TRBJ1-1, with a tentative D call TRBD1 (6 bases). Trimming took off 0 bases at V and 1 base at J, with 10 bases between the two ends. The length of the CDR3 is 15 residues. From germline, CDR1 is SGDLS and CDR2 YYNGEE. The CDR3 here is CASSVGGQPNTEAFF. The CDR3 bases are TGTGCCAGCAGCGTAGGCGGACAGCCGAACACTGAAGCTTTCTTT.

V and J are TRBV19 and TRBJ2-4; tentatively, D is TRBD2 (6 bases). With 2 bases removed from V and 0 bases from J, the gap between germline ends came to 11 bases. The germline CDR1 and CDR2 sequences are LNHDA and SQIVND (reference sequence). The CDR3 is made up of 16 amino acids. The CDR3 is CASSIPGGVAKNIQYF. In DNA, the CDR3 is TGTGCCAGTAGTATACCAGGAGGGGTAGCCAAAAACATTCAGTACTTC. The full variable domain, in which reference TRBV19 and TRBJ2-4 provide the parts outside the CDR3, is DGGITQSPKYLFRKEGQNVTLSCEQNLNHDAMYWYRQDPGQGLRLIYYSQIVNDFQKGDIAEGYSVSREKKESFPLTVTSAQKNPTAFYLCASSIPGGVAKNIQYFGAGTRLSVL.

The chain combines TRBV7-9 with TRBJ2-7; the match to TRBD1 covers 12 bases. The CDR3 is made up of 14 amino acids. CDR1 and CDR2 (germline): SEHNR, FQNEAQ (reference sequence). V was pared by 6 bases and J by 6 bases, with 6 bases of the junction left unmatched. DNA for the CDR3: TGTGCCAGCAGGTCCGGGACAGGGGGCGCCGAGCAGTACTTC. Translation: CASRSGTGGAEQYF.

The J gene is TRBJ2-1, the V gene TRBV4-2, with 9 bases lining up with TRBD2. The CDR3 contains 16 residues. The ends lost 1 base at V and 8 bases at J; junction bases unmatched: 9. The germline CDR1 and CDR2 sequences are LGHNA and YNFKEQ. Here the CDR3 DNA reads TGTGCCAGCAGCCAAGCTCACGCGGGAGGGCCTGATGAGCAGTTCTTC. Its translation: CASSQAHAGGPDEQFF.

The chain employs TRBV18 and TRBJ2-1; D possibly corresponds to TRBD2 (6 bases). The CDR3 sequence is 15 residues long. Germline V gene sequence: CDR1 KGHSH, CDR2 LQKENI. V lost 0 bases, J lost 4 bases, and 10 bases lay in between. The CDR3 nucleotides are TGTGCCAGCTCACCACCGGGACTTGGTTACAATGAGCAGTTCTTC. As protein: CASSPPGLGYNEQFF.

V is TRBV6-1 and J is TRBJ1-5, with D unclear. V was cut by 4 bases and J by 3 bases, with 10 bases left in between. The CDR3 runs to 14 residues. Germline CDR1 is MNHNS and CDR2 is SASEGT. CDR3 residues: CASSGLRDNQPQHF. In nucleotides, the CDR3 is TGTGCCAGCAGTGGTCTCCGGGACAATCAGCCCCAGCATTTT.

This chain uses TRBV4-1 with TRBJ2-3; TRBD2 is a possible D gene (5 bases). This CDR3 is built from 13 residues. Per germline, CDR1 MGHRA and CDR2 YSYEKL. V gave up 1 base and J gave up 3 bases, with 5 bases separating them. CDR3 amino acids: CASSQGETDTQYF. DNA for the CDR3: TGCGCCAGCAGCCAAGGGGAGACAGATACGCAGTATTTT.

The gene calls are TRBV5-1 and TRBJ2-3, with 10 positions matching TRBD1. V lost 5 bases and J lost 3; bases outside the gene matches: 9. CDR1 is SGHRS, CDR2 YFSETQ, per germline. This CDR3 region has 16 residues. The CDR3 DNA is TGCGCCAGCAGACGGACAGGGGGTAACCCTACAGATACGCAGTATTTT. Translating it yields CASRRTGGNPTDTQYF.

The chain carries TRBV6-5 and TRBJ2-4; D perhaps matches TRBD2 (5 bases). Trimming removed 6 bases from V and 4 bases from J, with 16 bases in between. The CDR3 runs to 15 residues. The germline V gene has CDR1 MNHEY and CDR2 SVGAGI. The CDR3 nucleotides read TGTGCCAGCAGCCCAGAGGGCGGGCTTAAAAACATTCAGTACTTC. As protein: CASSPEGGLKNIQYF.

This sequence joins TRBV7-9 and TRBJ2-1; possible D gene TRBD1, 5 bases. The CDR3 runs to 12 residues. Germline loops: CDR1 SEHNR, CDR2 FQNEAQ (reference sequence). Trimming left V 5 bases short and J 7 bases short, with 9 bases between. The CDR3 protein is CASSDAGNEQFF. The CDR3 DNA sequence: TGTGCCAGCAGCGACGCAGGGAATGAGCAGTTCTTC.

The chain combines TRBV5-1 with TRBJ2-3; 12 bases fit TRBD2. The ends lost 3 bases at V and 1 base at J; junction bases unmatched: 0. The V gene's germline CDR1 is SGHRS and CDR2 YFSETQ. This CDR3 is 15 amino acids long. DNA of the CDR3: TGCGCCAGCAGCTGGACTAGCGGGGGCACAGATACGCAGTATTTT. Amino acids: CASSWTSGGTDTQYF.

The chain uses TRBV4-2 and TRBJ2-7, with D possibly matching TRBD2 (5 bases). The germline CDR1 and CDR2 sequences are LGHNA and YNFKEQ. The CDR3 consists of 15 residues. The germline V and J ends were trimmed by 6 bases and 0 bases, with 15 bases remaining between them. The chain's CDR3 is CASSRSGGTSYEQYF. For the CDR3, the DNA is TGTGCCAGCAGTCGGAGCGGCGGTACCTCCTACGAGCAGTACTTC.